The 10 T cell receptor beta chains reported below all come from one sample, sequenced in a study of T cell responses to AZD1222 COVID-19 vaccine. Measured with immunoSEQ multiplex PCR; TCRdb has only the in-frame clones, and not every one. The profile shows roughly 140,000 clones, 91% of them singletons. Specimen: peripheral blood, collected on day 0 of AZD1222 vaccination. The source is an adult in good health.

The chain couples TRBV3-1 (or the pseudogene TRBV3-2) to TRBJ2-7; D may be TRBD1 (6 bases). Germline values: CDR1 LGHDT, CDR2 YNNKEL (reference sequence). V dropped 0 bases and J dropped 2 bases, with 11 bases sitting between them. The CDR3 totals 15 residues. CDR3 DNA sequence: TGTGCCAGCAGCCAAGACAGGGGTCGGACCTACGAGCAGTACTTC. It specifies CASSQDRGRTYEQYF.

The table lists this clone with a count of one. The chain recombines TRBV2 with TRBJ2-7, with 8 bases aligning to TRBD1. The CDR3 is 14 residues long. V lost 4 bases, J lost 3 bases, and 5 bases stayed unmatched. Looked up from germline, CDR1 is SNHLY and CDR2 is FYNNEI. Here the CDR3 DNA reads TGTGCCAGCAGTGGACAGGGGATTAACTACGAGCAGTACTTC. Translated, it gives CASSGQGINYEQYF.

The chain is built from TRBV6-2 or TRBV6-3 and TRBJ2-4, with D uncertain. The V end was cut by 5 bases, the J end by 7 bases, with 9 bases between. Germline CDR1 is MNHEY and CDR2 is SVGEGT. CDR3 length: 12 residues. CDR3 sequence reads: CASSAAWNIQYF. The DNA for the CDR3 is TGTGCCAGCAGTGCGGCCTGGAACATTCAGTACTTC.

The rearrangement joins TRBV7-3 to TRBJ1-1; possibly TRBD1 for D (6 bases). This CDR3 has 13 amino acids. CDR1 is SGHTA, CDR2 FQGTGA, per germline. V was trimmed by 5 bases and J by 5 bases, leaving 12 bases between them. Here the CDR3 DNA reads TGTGCCAGCAGCAACCAGGGGTTTACTGAAGCTTTCTTT. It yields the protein CASSNQGFTEAFF.

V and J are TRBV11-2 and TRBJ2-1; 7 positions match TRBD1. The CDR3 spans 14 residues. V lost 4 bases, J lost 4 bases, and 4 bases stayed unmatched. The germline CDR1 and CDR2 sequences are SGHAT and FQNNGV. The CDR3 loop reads CASSSGGGYNEQFF. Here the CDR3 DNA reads TGTGCCAGCAGCTCAGGGGGTGGGTACAATGAGCAGTTCTTC.

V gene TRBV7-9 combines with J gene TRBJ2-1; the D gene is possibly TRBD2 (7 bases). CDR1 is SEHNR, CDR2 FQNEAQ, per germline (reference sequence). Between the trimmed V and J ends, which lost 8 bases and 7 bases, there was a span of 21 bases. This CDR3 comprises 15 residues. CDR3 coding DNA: TGTGCCAGCGGGGGCCCAGCGGGATTTCGTAATGAGCAGTTCTTC. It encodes CASGGPAGFRNEQFF.

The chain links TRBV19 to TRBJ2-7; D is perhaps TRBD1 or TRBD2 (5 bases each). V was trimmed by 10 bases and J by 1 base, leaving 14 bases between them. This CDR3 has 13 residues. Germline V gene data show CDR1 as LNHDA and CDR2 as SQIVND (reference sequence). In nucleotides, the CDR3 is TGTGCCACCTCAAACGGGGCGTCCTACGAGCAGTACTTC. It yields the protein CATSNGASYEQYF.

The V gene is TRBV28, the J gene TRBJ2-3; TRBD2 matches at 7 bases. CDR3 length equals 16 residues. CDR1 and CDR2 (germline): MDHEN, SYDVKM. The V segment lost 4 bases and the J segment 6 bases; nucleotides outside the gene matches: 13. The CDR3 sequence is CASSSPIGGGEDTQYF. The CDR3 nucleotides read TGTGCCAGCAGTTCCCCTATTGGGGGGGGTGAGGATACGCAGTATTTT.

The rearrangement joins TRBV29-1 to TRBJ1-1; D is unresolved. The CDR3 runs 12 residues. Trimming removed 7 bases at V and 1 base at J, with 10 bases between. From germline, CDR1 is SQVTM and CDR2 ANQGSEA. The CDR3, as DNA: TGCAGCGCCGGACTCCCGAACACTGAAGCTTTCTTT. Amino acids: CSAGLPNTEAFF.

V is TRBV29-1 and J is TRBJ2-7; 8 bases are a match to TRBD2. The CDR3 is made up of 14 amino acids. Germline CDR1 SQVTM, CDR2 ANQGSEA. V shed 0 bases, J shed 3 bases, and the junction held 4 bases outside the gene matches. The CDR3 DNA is TGCAGCGTTGAAGATCAAAGCGGGAGCTACGAGCAGTACTTC. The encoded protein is CSVEDQSGSYEQYF.